These 21 T cell receptor beta chains were sequenced from one sample in a study of shared clonotypes between healthy human individuals. Assay: immunoSEQ multiplex PCR; the TCRdb copy retains only in-frame clones and omits some. Among some 2,100,000 clones, approximately 96% were seen once, and the ten largest hold approximately 0.13%. Sequencing was done on a sample of naive CD4+ T cells sorted from blood. The subset here: CD45RA+ positively selected. These receptors all stem from a young man in good health.

The chain links TRBV27 to TRBJ1-5; D unclear. Germline V gene lookup returns CDR1 MNHEY and CDR2 SMNVEV (reference sequence). The length of the CDR3 is 14 residues. The V end was cut by 2 bases, the J end by 4 bases, with 9 bases between. CDR3 nucleotides: TGTGCCAGCAGTTTAAGCCTGTTGAATCAGCCCCAGCATTTT. It is translated as CASSLSLLNQPQHF.

This clone was counted a single time. This chain links TRBV6-1 with TRBJ1-1; a possible D gene is TRBD1 (6 bases). The CDR3 spans 14 residues. Germline V lookup: CDR1 MNHNS, CDR2 SASEGT. V lost 4 bases to trimming and J lost 4 bases, with 13 bases between them. In nucleotides, the CDR3 is TGTGCCAGCAGTGTGCAAACAGGGAGCACTGAAGCTTTCTTT. It codes for CASSVQTGSTEAFF.

The rearrangement links TRBV5-4 to TRBJ2-5; D may be TRBD1 or TRBD2 (6 bases each). The V gene's germline CDR1 is SGHNT and CDR2 YYREEE (reference sequence). Deletions cut 1 base from V and 5 bases from J, with 15 bases between. The CDR3 runs to 15 residues. CDR3 bases: TGTGCCAGCAGCTTGAGTGGGGGGCCAGGGGAGACCCAGTACTTC. Translating it yields CASSLSGGPGETQYF. Complete variable domain (other parts from reference TRBV5-4 and TRBJ2-5): ETGVTQSPTHLIKTRGQQVTLRCSSQSGHNTVSWYQQALGQGPQFIFQYYREEENGRGNFPPRFSGLQFPNYSSELNVNALELDDSALYLCASSLSGGPGETQYFGPGTRLLVL.

The CDR3: CASSRATHTDTQYF. The CDR3 DNA reads TGCGCCAGCAGTCGGGCAACTCACACAGATACGCAGTATTTT. The V and J genes are TRBV10-1 and TRBJ2-3; D is undetermined. The CDR3 covers 14 residues. With 5 bases removed from V and 2 bases from J, the gap between germline ends came to 11 bases. Germline values: CDR1 WNHNN, CDR2 SYGVQD (reference sequence).

As concerns this clone: Other nucleotide sequences in the sample specify the same CDR3. Here the CDR3 DNA reads TGCGCCAGCAGCTTGGAAGGGCTGCCAGATACGCAGTATTTT. This translates into CASSLEGLPDTQYF. The chain combines TRBV5-1 with TRBJ2-3; D is unclear. Between the trimmed V and J ends, which lost 0 bases and 4 bases, there was a span of 9 bases. Germline lookup yields CDR1 SGHRS and CDR2 YFSETQ. CDR3 length: 14 amino acids.

The rearrangement uses TRBV2 and TRBJ1-1; 7 bases match TRBD1. Trimming removed 6 bases from V and 2 bases from J; junction bases left unmatched: 9. CDR1 is SNHLY and CDR2 is FYNNEI in the germline V gene. The CDR3 runs 15 residues. CDR3 in DNA: TGTGCCAGCAGGCTAGGGACAGCCACCAACACTGAAGCTTTCTTT. Translation gives CASRLGTATNTEAFF.

The gene calls are TRBV7-2 and TRBJ1-3; 7 bases agree with TRBD1. V shed 5 bases and J 5 bases; nucleotides not matched to a gene: 6. The germline V gene encodes CDR1 SGHTA and CDR2 FQGNSA. The CDR3 runs 14 residues. CDR3 DNA sequence: TGTGCCAGCAGCGAAGGGGACAGCCGAAACACCATATATTTT. It yields the protein CASSEGDSRNTIYF. Full variable domain (remainder filled in from reference TRBV7-2 and TRBJ1-3): GAGVSQSPSNKVTEKGKDVELRCDPISGHTALYWYRQSLGQGLEFLIYFQGNSAPDKSGLPSDRFSAERTGGSVSTLTIQRTQQEDSAVYLCASSEGDSRNTIYFGEGSWLTVV.

The V call is TRBV30, the J call TRBJ2-3, with D unresolved. The CDR3 extends over 12 amino acids. V shed 4 bases and J shed 4 bases, with 9 bases lying between them. Germline V lookup: CDR1 GTSNPN, CDR2 SVGIG (reference sequence). CDR3 amino acids: CAWKELADTQYF. DNA of the CDR3: TGTGCCTGGAAGGAGCTAGCAGATACGCAGTATTTT.

The J gene is TRBJ2-1, the V gene TRBV9; 8 bases agree with TRBD2. The CDR3 has 18 amino acids. Germline V gene sequence: CDR1 SGDLS, CDR2 YYNGEE. V lost 8 bases to trimming and J lost 4 bases; unmatched junction nucleotides: 20. CDR3 sequence (DNA): TGTGCCAGTCGACCTTTCGCGGGAGGAGGATCCTCGTACAATGAGCAGTTCTTC. This encodes CASRPFAGGGSSYNEQFF. The full variable domain, with the rest looked up from reference TRBV9 and TRBJ2-1, is DSGVTQTPKHLITATGQRVTLRCSPRSGDLSVYWYQQSLDQGLQFLIQYYNGEERAKGNILERFSAQQFPDLHSELNLSSLELGDSALYFCASRPFAGGGSSYNEQFFGPGTRLTVL.

The chain joins TRBV5-4 to TRBJ1-2, with 7 bases lining up with TRBD1. The ends lost 0 bases at V and 4 bases at J; junction bases unmatched: 3. The V gene's germline CDR1 is SGHNT and CDR2 YYREEE (reference sequence). This CDR3 comprises 14 residues. The CDR3 is CASSLGGQFYGYTF. The CDR3 nucleotides read TGTGCCAGCAGCTTGGGGGGACAGTTCTATGGCTACACCTTC.

The chain is built from TRBV7-9 and TRBJ2-7; D gene ambiguous. The CDR3 contains 14 residues. Germline V gene data show CDR1 as SEHNR and CDR2 as FQNEAQ (reference sequence). V lost 5 bases, J lost 6 bases, and 17 bases lay in between. The CDR3 protein is CASSPEAVMGEQYF. CDR3 sequence (DNA): TGTGCCAGCAGCCCAGAGGCCGTTATGGGCGAGCAGTACTTC.

This chain joins TRBV27 and TRBJ1-6; D might be TRBD1 (6 bases). Germline assignment: CDR1 MNHEY and CDR2 SMNVEV (reference sequence). Trimming stripped 2 bases from V and 8 bases from J, with 16 bases between. CDR3 size: 16 residues. CDR3 residues: CASSLRGAAKDSPLHF. CDR3 nucleotide sequence: TGTGCCAGCAGTTTACGGGGGGCGGCTAAGGATTCACCCCTCCACTTT.

The genes are TRBV6-1 and TRBJ1-2, with TRBD1 as a possible D gene (5 bases). The germline V gene encodes CDR1 MNHNS and CDR2 SASEGT. V was cut by 4 bases and J by 3 bases, with 12 bases left in between. The CDR3 covers 14 residues. For the CDR3, the DNA is TGTGCCAGCAGTGCCGGGACCGAGTACTATGGCTACACCTTC. It specifies CASSAGTEYYGYTF.

The chain employs TRBV4-3 and TRBJ1-2, with 8 bases lining up with TRBD1. V lost 0 bases, J lost 9 bases, and 6 bases stayed unmatched. This CDR3 is 14 amino acids long. Germline CDR1 is LGHNA and CDR2 is YSLEER. The CDR3 here is CASSQEGTGLSYTF. For the CDR3, the DNA is TGCGCCAGCAGCCAAGAGGGGACAGGCTTAAGCTACACCTTC.

The CDR3 reads CASSLGRGGATNEKLFF. The CDR3 DNA follows: TGTGCCAGCAGCTTGGGTAGGGGGGGAGCAACTAATGAAAAACTGTTTTTT. The genes are TRBV7-2 and TRBJ1-4; D is possibly TRBD1 (6 bases). The CDR3 has 17 amino acids. Trimming shortened V by 3 bases and J by 0 bases, and 14 bases separated the two germline ends. CDR1 is SGHTA and CDR2 is FQGNSA in the germline V gene. The entire variable domain, with the rest obtained from reference TRBV7-2 and TRBJ1-4, is as follows: GAGVSQSPSNKVTEKGKDVELRCDPISGHTALYWYRQSLGQGLEFLIYFQGNSAPDKSGLPSDRFSAERTGGSVSTLTIQRTQQEDSAVYLCASSLGRGGATNEKLFFGSGTQLSVL.

The chain recombines TRBV19 with TRBJ1-6, with D possibly matching TRBD1 (5 bases). This CDR3 contains 14 residues. In germline, CDR1 is LNHDA, CDR2 SQIVND (reference sequence). V gave up 5 bases and J gave up 7 bases, with 12 bases separating them. The chain's CDR3 is CASSPTGPNSPLHF. CDR3 sequence (DNA): TGTGCCAGTAGTCCCACAGGTCCAAATTCACCCCTCCACTTT.

Points on this clone: This specimen includes other DNA sequences encoding the same CDR3. The chain has TRBV5-1 and TRBJ2-5; either TRBD1 or TRBD2 may supply D (6 bases each). The CDR3 covers 14 residues. CDR1 and CDR2 (germline): SGHRS, YFSETQ. V was trimmed by 4 bases and J by 5 bases, leaving 15 bases between them. The CDR3 DNA reads TGCGCCAGCAGCCAAGGGGGGCCGGGCGAGACCCAGTACTTC. This gives the protein CASSQGGPGETQYF.

The J gene is TRBJ1-1, the V gene TRBV6-1; TRBD1 aligns across 8 bases. Trimming at V came to 3 bases and at J to 7 bases, leaving 10 bases not matched to a gene. The germline gives CDR1 MNHNS, CDR2 SASEGT. The CDR3 consists of 15 residues. The CDR3 DNA reads as TGTGCCAGCAGTGAGATGACAGGGGTGGGGGTTGAAGCTTTCTTT. It encodes CASSEMTGVGVEAFF.

This rearrangement joins TRBV28 to TRBJ1-2, with 7 positions matching TRBD1. The CDR3 spans 16 residues. Trimming at V came to 4 bases and at J to 7 bases, leaving 15 bases not matched to a gene. Germline assignment: CDR1 MDHEN and CDR2 SYDVKM. The CDR3 DNA reads as TGTGCCAGCAGTTCCACCCCGGGACAGAGTATGGTTGGCTACACCTTC. It yields the protein CASSSTPGQSMVGYTF.

CDR3: CASSVEGGPYTQYF. In DNA form, the CDR3 reads TGTGCCAGCAGCGTTGAGGGGGGGCCCTATACGCAGTATTTT. The gene calls are TRBV9 and TRBJ2-3; a possible D gene is TRBD2 (7 bases). The CDR3 contains 14 residues. V lost 2 bases and J 7 bases, leaving 14 bases between the germline ends. Germline assignment: CDR1 SGDLS and CDR2 YYNGEE.

The J gene is TRBJ1-2, the V gene TRBV6-1; 7 nucleotides line up with TRBD1. The V segment lost 6 bases and the J segment 7 bases; nucleotides outside the gene matches: 8. The CDR3 length is 13 residues. Germline V lookup: CDR1 MNHNS, CDR2 SASEGT. CDR3 region: CASRPQGEGGYTF. As DNA, the CDR3 is TGTGCCAGCAGACCTCAGGGGGAAGGTGGCTACACCTTC.